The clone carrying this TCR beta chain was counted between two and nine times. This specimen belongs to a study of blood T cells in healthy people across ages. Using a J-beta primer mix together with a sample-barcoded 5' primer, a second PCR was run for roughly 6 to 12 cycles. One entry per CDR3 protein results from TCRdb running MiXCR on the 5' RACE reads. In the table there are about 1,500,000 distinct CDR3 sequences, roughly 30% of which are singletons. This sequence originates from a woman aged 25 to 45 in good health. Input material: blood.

CDR3 region: CASSLGQLEAFF. CDR3 DNA sequence: TGTGCCAGCAGCCTCGGACAACTTGAAGCTTTCTTT. The rearrangement joins TRBV6-6 to TRBJ1-1; D possibly corresponds to TRBD1 (5 bases). Deletions cut 6 bases from V and 7 bases from J, with 12 bases between. Germline CDR1 MNHNY, CDR2 SVGAGI (reference sequence). The CDR3 extends over 12 amino acids.